Listed below are T cell receptor beta chains from one sample, sequenced in a study of CD8 T cells in Susac syndrome. TCRdb itself ran the immunoSEQ multiplex PCR reads through MiXCR, one entry per CDR3 protein. Counted here are over 130,000 distinct CDR3 sequences, around 95% occurring once; the ten biggest clones make up over 0.1%. The sample was CD4+ T cells from PBMCs. The receptors shown here come from a human donor with multiple sclerosis. Each CDR3 is given with its conserved first and last residue. D genes are given only for firm matches. Size is omitted from some rows. Given values are once, few, many or a class for expanded clones.

J	D	size	V	DNA	CDR3
TRBJ1-1	TRBD1	NA	TRBV2	TGTGCCAGCAGTGAAGACAGGGGCCCTGAAGCTTTCTTT	CASSEDRGPEAFF
TRBJ2-7	TRBD2	NA	TRBV7-2	TGTGCCAGCAGCCACCCCGGGAGGGCCTCCTACGAGCAGTACTTC	CASSHPGRASYEQYF
TRBJ2-5	NA	few	TRBV2	TGTGCCAGCAGTGCCGGAGAGACCCAGTACTTC	CASSAGETQYF
TRBJ2-5	NA	NA	TRBV7-2	TGTGCCAGCAGCCTCTCGGACGTGTCGGAGACCCAGTACTTC	CASSLSDVSETQYF
TRBJ1-2	NA	NA	TRBV29-1	TGCAGCGTTTGGGGTGGCGCCTATGGCTACACCTTC	CSVWGGAYGYTF
TRBJ2-7	TRBD2	NA	TRBV9	TGTGCCAGCAGCGGGTTACCGGGACTAGCGGGGTTTGGGCAGTACTTC	CASSGLPGLAGFGQYF
TRBJ2-1	NA	NA	TRBV3-1	TGTGCCAGCAGCCTCGTCGAGGAGCAGTTCTTC	CASSLVEEQFF
TRBJ1-5	NA	NA	TRBV1	TGCACCAGCAGCCATCAGAGACAGCCCCAGCATTTT	CTSSHQRQPQHF
TRBJ2-5	NA	NA	TRBV7-9	TGTGCCAGCAGCCTAAAGACAGAGACCCAGTACTTC	CASSLKTETQYF
TRBJ2-3	NA	once	TRBV7-9	TGTGCCAGCAGCGCAGGACCAGATACGCAGTATTTT	CASSAGPDTQYF
TRBJ1-3	NA	NA	TRBV20-1	TGCAGTGCTAGTGTTCGGGGAAACACCATATATTTT	CSASVRGNTIYF
TRBJ1-1	NA	NA	TRBV3-1	TGTGCCAGCAGCCGGACGACAGCTAACACTGAAGCTTTCTTT	CASSRTTANTEAFF
TRBJ2-1	NA	NA	TRBV20-1	TGCAGTGCTAGAGGGGAGGACATAGGGCGGTCGGTCTACAATGAGCAGTTCTTC	CSARGEDIGRSVYNEQFF
TRBJ1-2	NA	NA	TRBV4-3	TGCGCCAGCAGCCGAAATGGACAGCTACTCTATGGCTACACCTTC	CASSRNGQLLYGYTF
TRBJ1-2	NA	NA	TRBV7-9	TGTGCCAGCAGCCAACGCGGAGGGTTGGGGAACTATGGCTACACCTTC	CASSQRGGLGNYGYTF
TRBJ2-1	TRBD2	NA	TRBV9	TGTGCCAGCAGTGAGGAGGGACTAGCGGGAGACGTGGGCGATGAGCAGTTCTTC	CASSEEGLAGDVGDEQFF
TRBJ1-5	NA	NA	TRBV11-2	TGTGCCAGCAGCTTAGCGGGATCCGGGGGCAATCAGCCCCAGCATTTT	CASSLAGSGGNQPQHF
TRBJ2-3	TRBD2	once	TRBV6-1	TGTGCCAGCAGGCGGCGGACTAGCGGGAGTCCAGATACGCAGTATTTT	CASRRRTSGSPDTQYF
TRBJ1-5	TRBD1	NA	TRBV30	TGTGCCTGGGCGGGGACAGGGATTGCGAGCAATCAGCCCCAGCATTTT	CAWAGTGIASNQPQHF
TRBJ2-5	NA	NA	TRBV7-9	TGTGCCAGCAGCTTATTTGGCAGAGAGACCCAGTACTTC	CASSLFGRETQYF
TRBJ2-4	NA	NA	TRBV7-9	TGTGCCAGCAGCGGGGTTTTTCTAGCCAAAAACATTCAGTACTTC	CASSGVFLAKNIQYF
TRBJ2-2	NA	once	TRBV7-9	TGTGCCAGCAGCACAGGACAGTTAGGCACCGGGGAGCTGTTTTTT	CASSTGQLGTGELFF